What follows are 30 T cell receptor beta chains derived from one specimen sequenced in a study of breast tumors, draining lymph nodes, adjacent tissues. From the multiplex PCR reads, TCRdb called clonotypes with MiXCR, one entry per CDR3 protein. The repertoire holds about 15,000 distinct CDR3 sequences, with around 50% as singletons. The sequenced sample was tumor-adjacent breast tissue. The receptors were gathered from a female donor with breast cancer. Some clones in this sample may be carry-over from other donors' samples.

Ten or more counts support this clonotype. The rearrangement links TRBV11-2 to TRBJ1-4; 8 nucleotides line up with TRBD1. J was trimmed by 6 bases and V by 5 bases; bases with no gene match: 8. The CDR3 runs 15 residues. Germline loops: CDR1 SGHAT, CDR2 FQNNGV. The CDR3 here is CASSQNRGNDEKLFF. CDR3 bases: TGTGCCAGCAGCCAGAACAGGGGGAACGATGAAAAACTGTTTTTT.

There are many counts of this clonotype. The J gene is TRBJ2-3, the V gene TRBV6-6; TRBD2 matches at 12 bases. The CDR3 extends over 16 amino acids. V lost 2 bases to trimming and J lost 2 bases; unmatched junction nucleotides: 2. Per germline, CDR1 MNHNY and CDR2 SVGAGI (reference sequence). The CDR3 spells CASSYGTSGLTDTQYF. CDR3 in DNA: TGTGCCAGCAGTTACGGGACTAGCGGGCTCACAGATACGCAGTATTTT.

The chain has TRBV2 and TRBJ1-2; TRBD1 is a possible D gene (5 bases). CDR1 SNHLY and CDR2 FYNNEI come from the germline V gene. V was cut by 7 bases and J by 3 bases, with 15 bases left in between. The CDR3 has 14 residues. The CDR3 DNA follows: TGTGCCAGCACAGAAACCAGGGTTGACTATGGCTACACCTTC. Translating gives CASTETRVDYGYTF. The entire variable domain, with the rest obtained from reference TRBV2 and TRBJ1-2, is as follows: EPEVTQTPSHQVTQMGQEVILRCVPISNHLYFYWYRQILGQKVEFLVSFYNNEISEKSEIFDDQFSVERPDGSNFTLKIRSTKLEDSAMYFCASTETRVDYGYTFGSGTRLTVV.

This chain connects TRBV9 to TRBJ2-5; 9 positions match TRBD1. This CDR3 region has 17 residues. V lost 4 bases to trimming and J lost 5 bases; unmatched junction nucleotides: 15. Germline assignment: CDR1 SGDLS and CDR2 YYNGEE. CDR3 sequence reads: CASSPYSGQGLSETQYF. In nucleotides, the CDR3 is TGTGCCAGCAGCCCATACTCGGGACAGGGATTATCGGAGACCCAGTACTTC.

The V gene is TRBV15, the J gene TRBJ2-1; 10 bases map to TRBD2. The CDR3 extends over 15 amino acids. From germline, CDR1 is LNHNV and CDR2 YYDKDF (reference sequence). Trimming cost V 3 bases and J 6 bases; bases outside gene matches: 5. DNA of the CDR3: TGTGCCACCAGCAGCCTAGCGGGAGCTGTCAATGAGCAGTTCTTC. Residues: CATSSLAGAVNEQFF.

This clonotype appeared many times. The CDR3 region has the DNA TGTGCCAGCAGTGATGACAGGACCTACAATGAGCAGTTCTTC. This codes for CASSDDRTYNEQFF. The chain joins TRBV7-9 to TRBJ2-1, with D possibly matching TRBD1 (6 bases). In germline, CDR1 is SEHNR, CDR2 FQNEAQ (reference sequence). Deletions cut 6 bases from V and 2 bases from J, with 11 bases between. The CDR3 spans 14 residues. Full variable domain (outside the CDR3, taken from reference TRBV7-9 and TRBJ2-1): DTGVSQNPRHKITKRGQNVTFRCDPISEHNRLYWYRQTLGQGPEFLTYFQNEAQLEKSRLLSDRFSAERPKGSFSTLEIQRTEQGDSAMYLCASSDDRTYNEQFFGPGTRLTVL.

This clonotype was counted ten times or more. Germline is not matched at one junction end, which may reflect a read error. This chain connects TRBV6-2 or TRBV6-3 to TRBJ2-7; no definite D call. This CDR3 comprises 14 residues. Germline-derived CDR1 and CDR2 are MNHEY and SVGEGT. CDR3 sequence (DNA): TGTGCCAGCAGTCACTCGGCTAGCTCCTACGAGCAGTACTTC. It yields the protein CASSHSASSYEQYF.

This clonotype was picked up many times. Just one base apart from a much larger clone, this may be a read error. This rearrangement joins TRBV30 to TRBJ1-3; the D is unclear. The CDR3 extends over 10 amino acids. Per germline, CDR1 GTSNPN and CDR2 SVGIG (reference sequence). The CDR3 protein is CAFEGNPIYF. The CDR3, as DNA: TGTGCCTTTGAGGGAAACCCCATATATTTT.

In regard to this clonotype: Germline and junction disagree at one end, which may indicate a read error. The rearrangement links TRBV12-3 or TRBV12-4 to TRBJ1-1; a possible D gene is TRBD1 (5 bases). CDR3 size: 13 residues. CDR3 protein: CASSSGRNTKALF. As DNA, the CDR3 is TGTGCCAGCAGCTCAGGGAGGAACACTAAAGCTTTGTTT.

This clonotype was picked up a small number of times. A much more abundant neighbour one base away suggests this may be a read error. The CDR3 bases are TGTGCCAGCAGTCCGAGGACAGGGGGGGAAAACATTCAGTACTTC. It specifies CASSPRTGGENIQYF. V is TRBV6-1 and J is TRBJ2-4; 10 positions agree with TRBD1. V dropped 5 bases and J dropped 5; count of bases not matched to a gene: 6. The CDR3 extends over 15 amino acids. Per the germline V gene, CDR1 is MNHNS and CDR2 is SASEGT.

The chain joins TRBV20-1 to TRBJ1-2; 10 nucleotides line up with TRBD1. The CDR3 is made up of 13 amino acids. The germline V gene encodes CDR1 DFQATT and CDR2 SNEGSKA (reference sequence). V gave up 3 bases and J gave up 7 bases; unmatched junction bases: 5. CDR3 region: CSASRGQGTGYTF. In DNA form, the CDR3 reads TGCAGTGCTAGTCGGGGACAGGGGACTGGCTACACCTTC.

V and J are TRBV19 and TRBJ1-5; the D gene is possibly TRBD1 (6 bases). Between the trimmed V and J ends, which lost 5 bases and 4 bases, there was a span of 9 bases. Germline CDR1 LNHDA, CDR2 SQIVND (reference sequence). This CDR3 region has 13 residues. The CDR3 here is CASSLQGNQPQHF. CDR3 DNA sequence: TGTGCCAGTAGTCTACAGGGAAATCAGCCCCAGCATTTT.

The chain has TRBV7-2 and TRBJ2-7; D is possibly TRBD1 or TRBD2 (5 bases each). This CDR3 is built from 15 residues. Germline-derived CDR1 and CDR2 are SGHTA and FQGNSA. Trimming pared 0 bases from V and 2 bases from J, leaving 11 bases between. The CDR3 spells CASSLATMGAYEQYF. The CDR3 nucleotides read TGTGCCAGCAGCTTAGCAACAATGGGGGCCTACGAGCAGTACTTC.

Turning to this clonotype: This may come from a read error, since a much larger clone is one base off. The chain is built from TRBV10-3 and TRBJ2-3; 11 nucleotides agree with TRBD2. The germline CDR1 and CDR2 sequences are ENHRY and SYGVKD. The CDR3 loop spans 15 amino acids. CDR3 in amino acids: CAISGTSGLTDTRYF. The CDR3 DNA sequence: TGTGCCATCAGCGGGACTAGCGGTTTAACAGATACGCGGTATTTT.

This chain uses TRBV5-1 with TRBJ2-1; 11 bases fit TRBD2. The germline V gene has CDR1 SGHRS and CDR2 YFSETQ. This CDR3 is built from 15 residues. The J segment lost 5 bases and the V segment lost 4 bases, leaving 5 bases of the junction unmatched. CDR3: CASSVSSGRNNEQFF. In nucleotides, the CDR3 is TGCGCCAGCAGCGTGTCTAGCGGGAGGAACAATGAGCAGTTCTTC.

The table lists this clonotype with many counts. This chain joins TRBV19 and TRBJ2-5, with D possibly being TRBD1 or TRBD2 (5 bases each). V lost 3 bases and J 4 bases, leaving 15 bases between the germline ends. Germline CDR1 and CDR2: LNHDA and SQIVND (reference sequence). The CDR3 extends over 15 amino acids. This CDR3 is CASSITGPAGETQYF. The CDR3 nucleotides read TGTGCCAGTAGTATTACGGGGCCCGCCGGAGAGACCCAGTACTTC.

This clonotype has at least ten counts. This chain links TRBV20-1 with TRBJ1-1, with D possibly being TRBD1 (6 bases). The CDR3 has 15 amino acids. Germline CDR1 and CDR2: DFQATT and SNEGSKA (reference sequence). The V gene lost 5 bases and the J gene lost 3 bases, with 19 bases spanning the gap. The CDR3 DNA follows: TGCAGTGCTCCCGGCAGGGGAGTAACATACACTGAAGCTTTCTTT. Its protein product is CSAPGRGVTYTEAFF.

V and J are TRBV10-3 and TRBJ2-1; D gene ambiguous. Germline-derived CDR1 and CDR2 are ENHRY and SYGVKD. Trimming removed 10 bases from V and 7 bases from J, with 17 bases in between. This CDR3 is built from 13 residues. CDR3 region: CASRVEAKNEQFF. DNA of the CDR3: TGTGCCAGCAGAGTGGAAGCCAAAAATGAGCAGTTCTTC.

The CDR3 reads CASSKRGTSGGAYEQYF. The CDR3 nucleotides are TGTGCCAGCAGCAAACGAGGGACTAGCGGGGGGGCCTACGAGCAGTACTTC. The chain couples TRBV9 to TRBJ2-7, with 16 bases lining up with TRBD2. Trimming cost V 4 bases and J 2 bases; bases outside gene matches: 6. The CDR3 has 17 residues. The germline V gene has CDR1 SGDLS and CDR2 YYNGEE. The whole variable domain, filled in from reference TRBV9 and TRBJ2-7, reads DSGVTQTPKHLITATGQRVTLRCSPRSGDLSVYWYQQSLDQGLQFLIQYYNGEERAKGNILERFSAQQFPDLHSELNLSSLELGDSALYFCASSKRGTSGGAYEQYFGPGTRLTVT.

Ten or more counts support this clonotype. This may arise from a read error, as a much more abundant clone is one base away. The CDR3 here is CASSSLGAGETTDTQYF. CDR3 nucleotides: TGTGCCAGCAGCTCCCTCGGAGCGGGGGAGACGACAGATACGCAGTATTTT. V and J are TRBV5-6 and TRBJ2-3; 8 nucleotides agree with TRBD2. J was trimmed by 3 bases and V by 3 bases; bases with no gene match: 12. Germline-derived CDR1 and CDR2 are SGHDT and YYEEEE. The CDR3 consists of 17 residues.

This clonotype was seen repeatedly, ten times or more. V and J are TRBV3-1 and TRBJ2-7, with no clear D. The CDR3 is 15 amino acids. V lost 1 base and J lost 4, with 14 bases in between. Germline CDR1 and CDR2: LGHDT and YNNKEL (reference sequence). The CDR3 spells CASSQGSLSNYEQYF. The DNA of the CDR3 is TGTGCCAGCAGCCAAGGGTCCCTGTCTAATTACGAGCAGTACTTC.

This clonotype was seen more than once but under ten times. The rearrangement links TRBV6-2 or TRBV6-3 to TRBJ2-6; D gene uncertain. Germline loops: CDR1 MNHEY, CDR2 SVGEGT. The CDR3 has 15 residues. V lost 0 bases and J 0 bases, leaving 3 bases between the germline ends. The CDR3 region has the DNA TGTGCCAGCAGTTACTCGCCCTCTGGGGCCAACGTCCTGACTTTC. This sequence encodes CASSYSPSGANVLTF.

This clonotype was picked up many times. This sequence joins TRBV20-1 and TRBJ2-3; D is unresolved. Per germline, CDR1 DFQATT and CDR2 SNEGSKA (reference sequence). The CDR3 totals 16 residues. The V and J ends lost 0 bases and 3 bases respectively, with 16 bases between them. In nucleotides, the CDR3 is TGCAGTGCTAGAGACTTTGGCTCCACAAGAACAGATACGCAGTATTTT. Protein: CSARDFGSTRTDTQYF.

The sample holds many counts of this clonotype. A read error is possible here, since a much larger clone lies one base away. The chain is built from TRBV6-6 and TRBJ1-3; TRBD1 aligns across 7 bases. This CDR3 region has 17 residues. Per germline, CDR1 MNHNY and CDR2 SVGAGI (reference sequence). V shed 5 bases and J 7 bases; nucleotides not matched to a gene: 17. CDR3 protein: CASSHREGQRLGNTIYF. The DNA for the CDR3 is TGTGCCAGCAGTCACCGTGAGGGACAGCGTCTTGGGAACACCATATATTTT.

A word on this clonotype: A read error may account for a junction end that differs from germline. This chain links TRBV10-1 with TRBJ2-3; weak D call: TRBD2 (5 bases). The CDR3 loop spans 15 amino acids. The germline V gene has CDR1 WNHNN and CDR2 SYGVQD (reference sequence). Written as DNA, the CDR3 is TGTGCCATCATGAGATCTGGCGGGAGCACAGATACGCAGTATTTT. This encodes CAIMRSGGSTDTQYF.

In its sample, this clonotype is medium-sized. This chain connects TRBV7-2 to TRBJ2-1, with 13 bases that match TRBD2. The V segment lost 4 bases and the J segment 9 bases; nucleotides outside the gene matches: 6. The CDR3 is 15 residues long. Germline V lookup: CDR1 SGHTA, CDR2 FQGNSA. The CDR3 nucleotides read TGTGCCAGCAGCTCGACTAGCGGGAGGCTGGGTGAGCAGTTCTTC. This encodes CASSSTSGRLGEQFF. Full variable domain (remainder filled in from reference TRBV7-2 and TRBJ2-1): GAGVSQSPSNKVTEKGKDVELRCDPISGHTALYWYRQSLGQGLEFLIYFQGNSAPDKSGLPSDRFSAERTGGSVSTLTIQRTQQEDSAVYLCASSSTSGRLGEQFFGPGTRLTVL.

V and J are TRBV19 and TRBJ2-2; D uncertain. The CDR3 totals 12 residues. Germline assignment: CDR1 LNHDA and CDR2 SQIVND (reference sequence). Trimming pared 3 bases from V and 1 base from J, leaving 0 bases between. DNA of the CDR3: TGTGCCAGTAGTATGAACACCGGGGAGCTGTTTTTT. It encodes CASSMNTGELFF.

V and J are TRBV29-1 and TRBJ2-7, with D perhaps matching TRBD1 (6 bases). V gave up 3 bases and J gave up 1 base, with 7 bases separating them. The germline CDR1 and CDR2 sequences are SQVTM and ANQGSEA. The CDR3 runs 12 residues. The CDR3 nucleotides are TGCAGCGTTGAGGACAGTTCCTACGAGCAGTACTTC. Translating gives CSVEDSSYEQYF.

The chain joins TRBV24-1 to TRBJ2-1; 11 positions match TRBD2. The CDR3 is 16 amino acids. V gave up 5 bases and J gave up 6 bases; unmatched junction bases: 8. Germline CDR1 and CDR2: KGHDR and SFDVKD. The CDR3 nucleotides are TGTGCCACCAGTGGAGGCCTAGCGGGAGGTCCCAATGAGCAGTTCTTC. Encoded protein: CATSGGLAGGPNEQFF.

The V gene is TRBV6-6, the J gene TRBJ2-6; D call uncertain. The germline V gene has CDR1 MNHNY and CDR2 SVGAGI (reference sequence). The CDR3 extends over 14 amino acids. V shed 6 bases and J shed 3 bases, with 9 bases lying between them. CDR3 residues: CASRTLFGANVLTF. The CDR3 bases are TGTGCCAGCAGGACCCTATTTGGGGCCAACGTCCTGACTTTC.